The text below deals with one T cell receptor beta chain. This sample was taken from a study of shared clonotypes between healthy human individuals. Trimming removed 4 bases from V and 8 bases from J, with 11 bases in between. Germline CDR1 is SEHNR and CDR2 is FQNEAQ (reference sequence). CDR3 length: 12 amino acids. Naive CD8 isolation took CD45RO-negative cells positively selected for CCR7 and excluded terminally differentiated effector memory CD45RA+ cells. None of the donors, who were healthy HIV-negative adults, had recently had acute infections or vaccinations. The protocol was immunoSEQ multiplex PCR, while the TCRdb copy is restricted to in-frame clones and leaves out a portion. The data contain about 2.1 million clones, about 93% of them singletons.

This clonotype originated in a man aged 18 to 30 in good health. Some clones in this sample may be carry-over from other donors' samples. Sequencing was performed on naive CD8+ T cells from PBMCs. The chain is built from TRBV7-9 and TRBJ1-1, with a tentative D call TRBD1 (6 bases). CDR3 in amino acids: CASSSWGTEAFF. In DNA, the CDR3 is TGTGCCAGCAGCTCGTGGGGGACAGAAGCTTTCTTT.